This T cell receptor (beta chain) was obtained from a study of cytomegalovirus exposure and HLA in healthy donors (TCRdb year 2017). Some background on the complete study: In an earlier analysis of some 550 of the donors, 276 Gb of sequence data and roughly 100 million unique TCR beta sequences from roughly 200 million T cells were reported. Of the approximately 400 genotyped donors, 75% to 85% were placed in the genetic ancestry cluster associated with self-reported Caucasian donors. The number of typed donors differed by locus: roughly 620-640 for A, B, C, DRB1 and DQB1; about 520 for DQA1; about 600 for DPA1; and around 450 for DPB1. Among roughly 400 genotyped donors of the cohort, an average of about 240,000 unique TCR beta nucleotide sequences was sequenced per donor, of which about 19% were non-productive. Alongside the repertoire data, information on donor age, sex, ethnicity and CMV serostatus was compiled. All discovery cohort repertoires had been generated using a single sequencing platform. Approximately 300 gigabases of sequencing data and 70 million to 95 million unique TCR sequences made up an early release that covered 640 HLA-typed donors. A separate validation cohort of approximately 120 different subjects was used in addition to the roughly 670-subject first cohort. Using immunosequencing, the study profiled T cell repertoires from around 670 subjects and related those repertoires to cytomegalovirus serostatus. A later analysis re-examined previously published TCR beta repertoires from roughly 720 donors and added high-resolution HLA genotyping to investigate patterns of TCR occurrence. To predict cytomegalovirus infection status, the study combined high-throughput TCR immunosequencing, statistical association of individual TCRs with disease status, and machine learning. HLA typing covered class I and class II loci at four-digit resolution. Genome-wide SNP genotypes for about 65% of the 666 donors were used in a later genetic analysis, which treated that subset as a discovery cohort. Rather than drawing on any new phenotypic data, the later analysis identified candidate immune exposures from TCR beta sequences and the way those sequences occurred across donors. Five DR-DQ haplotypes were handled as single units for association and clustering because linkage in the cohort was strong. The aim of the study was to test whether cataloging public T cell receptors could identify signatures of past pathogen exposure. To decide whether each TCR beta V gene segment behaved as functional or pseudogenic, an earlier analysis of 587 of the donors relied on high-throughput TCR beta sequencing.

Library prep was done by the immunoSEQ multiplex PCR assay. A mixture of 60 forward primers for TCR Vbeta segments and 13 reverse primers for TCR Jbeta segments was used in the multiplex PCR. The CDR3 region of rearranged TCR beta genes was amplified from genomic DNA by a multiplex PCR assay. The Illumina HiSeq System was used to sequence the amplified TCR beta libraries as 87-base-pair reads. In the source study's methods: Across the roughly 640 repertoires, a later analysis counted 80 million or so unique TCR beta chains, approximately 12 million of which were shared by at least two donors. Raw reads were error-corrected and collapsed into unique sequences by a nearest-neighbor algorithm in which closely related sequences were merged to remove PCR and sequencing errors. CDR3 sequences were aligned to IMGT reference sequences to assign V, D and J gene segments. Each retained sequence needed at least a six-nucleotide match to both a V gene segment and a J gene segment. A rearrangement was called productive if the CDR3 had no stop codons and remained in frame with V and J, and every other rearrangement was called non-productive. Following IMGT convention, CDR3 was defined as the stretch from the second conserved V-encoded cysteine up to the conserved J-encoded phenylalanine. The earlier analysis of about 500 of the donors excluded sequences that lacked an unambiguous match to a single V gene segment. An earlier analysis of a few hundred of the donors called V segments functional above 56.7% productive rearrangements and segregating when the between-donor standard deviation exceeded 5%. A statistical classification framework was developed to diagnose cytomegalovirus status using the catalog of TCR beta chain sequences. V and J gene assignment, in a later analysis, came from comparing TCR nucleotide sequences with IMGT/GENE-DB human TR gene sequences. The TCRdist pipeline was used in a later analysis to assign CDR3 sequences and most-parsimonious VDJ recombination scenarios. In a later analysis, each TCR beta chain was defined by its CDR3 amino acid sequence together with its V-gene family, and reads without a unique V-gene family were excluded. In a later analysis, 450 to 600 highly shared, low-generation-probability nucleotide sequences were removed to address suspected cross-contamination and a sequencing artifact. In a later analysis, a clonal expansion index was calculated for each public chain from normalized within-repertoire ranks of inferred template counts. A later analysis computed generation probabilities with a VDJ recombination model fitted to out-of-frame rearrangements, and checked the results against IGoR. A later analysis scored TCR-TCR, TCR-HLA and TCR-CMV co-occurrence with hypergeometric tests, applying a repertoire-size bias correction to TCR pairs. To estimate false discovery rates, a later analysis permuted the HLA or CMV assignments 20 times. In a later analysis, co-occurring TCRs were grouped with DBSCAN, and TCRdist sequence similarity was added when clustering was performed within HLA-allele-positive subsets. For co-occurrence clustering, repertoires with fewer than 30,000 or more than 120,000 public chains were excluded, along with 4 to 6 repertoires with anomalous nucleotide sharing. TCRdb's version of the immuneACCESS table is confined to in-frame rearrangements and falls short of the full clone set. An unresolved V gene accounts for under half of the shortfall where checked; the remainder is of unknown origin. V and J calls plus clone size are reproduced from that table; the DNA served to infer D and trimming. This sample's table carries over 80,000 clones. About 5.5% of the sample belongs to the ten largest clones.

Worth noting for this clone: The antigen it binds to is not known.

The cohort comprised fewer than 700 healthy bone marrow donors. All cohort members were sampled while nominally healthy, although unrecorded immune exposures were likely present. The donor tested CMV seropositive, placing the donor among the approximately 290 seropositive members of the cohort. A peripheral blood sample was collected from each donor, and TCR beta sequencing was performed on peripheral blood mononuclear cells. Genomic DNA extraction from the blood cell samples was performed with the Qiagen DNeasy Blood Extraction Kit. What the work shows at the level of the full study, not this receptor alone: According to a later analysis, parvovirus B19, influenza, CMV and Epstein-Barr virus appeared linked to several top co-occurrence clusters. In both the original and validation cohorts, the classifier was reported to diagnose cytomegalovirus status with high specificity and sensitivity. Assigning TCR associations to individual alleles was difficult when HLA alleles, especially DR and DQ, strongly co-occurred. Most CMV-associated TCR beta chains appeared to be HLA-restricted in a later analysis, and the HLA associations seemed to be driven largely by CMV exposure. A further reported finding was that TCR beta sequences accurately predicted the HLA-A and HLA-B alleles for most subjects in the first cohort. While some public TCRs were present in many individuals, most TCR sequences turned up only very rarely across donors. Some IMGT-functional V segments, including TRBV6-2 and TRBV6-3, could not be told apart with the 87-base-pair reads, so those segments were excluded. Because counts were too low, under 20 rarely observed V segments, including chromosome 9 orphons, were left out of the earlier analysis of several hundred of the donors. Sequencing depth was assumed to be roughly uniform across donors in the presence/absence analyses, though that assumption may not hold. HLA typing was unavailable for some donors at each locus, so association tests used only the typed subset. A total of about 150 TCR beta chains were listed by the study as associated with cytomegalovirus. Three of the identified cytomegalovirus-associated TCR beta chains were confirmed in vitro to be specific for cytomegalovirus antigens. A cluster of highly shared sequence variants was judged likely to represent a technical artifact of the sequencing pipeline. Specific HLA alleles were associated with 15,000 to 20,000 TCR beta sequences at a false discovery rate of 0.05 in a later analysis. For the cohort, immune exposure information was limited to CMV serostatus. V-gene and J-gene trimming of TCR beta chains was associated with a missense DCLRE1C variant in a later genetic analysis, and the association was replicated in an independent cohort. Compared with the roughly 600-donor mean, donors in an Asian-associated ancestry cluster had fewer N-insertions in productive TCRs, according to a later genetic analysis. Linkage disequilibrium might explain the correlated functional status among segregating V segments, but an unknown experimental factor could not be ruled out. Only TCR beta chains were sequenced in this cohort, and the absence of alpha or paired-chain data limited detectable features. In an earlier analysis of some 500 of the donors, most TCR beta V segments appeared in productive rearrangements about 87% or about 30% of the time, broadly matching IMGT annotations. In a later analysis, the rate of TCR association differed among HLA loci, with DRB1 alleles having the most associated TCRs and HLA-C alleles having the fewest. The authors suggested that the approach could potentially be extended to other disease states and immunological phenotypes. In a later analysis, HLA-associated TCR beta chains showed more clonal expansion and lower generation probabilities than non-associated chains that were equally common.

CDR1 and CDR2 are read off the germline V gene as SGHDT and YYEEEE. The V end gives up 2 bases and the J end 1 base, leaving 2 bases in the junction not matched to a gene. The CDR3, cysteine through phenylalanine, is 14 amino acids long. Only the CDR3 part of the read is kept: 42 bases, read in frame from the first base. Here the chain combines TRBV5-6 and TRBJ1-2, and 7 junction bases match TRBD1. This receptor was identified in a girl aged 5 to 17 in good health and CMV-seropositive. The sequencing sample was made of PBMCs. The nucleotide sequence reads as follows: TGTGCCAGCAGCTTCCGGGACAGTAACTATGGCTACACCTTC. Translated, it reads CASSFRDSNYGYTF.